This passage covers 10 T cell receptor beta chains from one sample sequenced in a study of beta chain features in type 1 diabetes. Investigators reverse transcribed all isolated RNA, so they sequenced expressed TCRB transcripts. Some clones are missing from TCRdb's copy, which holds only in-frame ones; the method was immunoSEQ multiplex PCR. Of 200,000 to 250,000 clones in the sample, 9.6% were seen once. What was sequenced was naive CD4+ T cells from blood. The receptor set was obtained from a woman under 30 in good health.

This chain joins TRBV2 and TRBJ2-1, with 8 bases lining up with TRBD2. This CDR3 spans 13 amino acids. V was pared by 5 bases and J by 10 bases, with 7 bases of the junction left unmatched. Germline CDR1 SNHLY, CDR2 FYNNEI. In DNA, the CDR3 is TGTGCCAGCAGTCTCAACCAGCGGGAGGAGCAGTTCTTC. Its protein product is CASSLNQREEQFF.

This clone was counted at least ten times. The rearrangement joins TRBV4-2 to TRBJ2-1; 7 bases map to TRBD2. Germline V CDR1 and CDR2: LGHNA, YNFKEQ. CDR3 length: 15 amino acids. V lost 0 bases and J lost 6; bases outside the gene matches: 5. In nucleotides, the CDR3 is TGTGCCAGCAGCCAAGACGGGGCTAGCGGCAATGAGCAGTTCTTC. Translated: CASSQDGASGNEQFF.

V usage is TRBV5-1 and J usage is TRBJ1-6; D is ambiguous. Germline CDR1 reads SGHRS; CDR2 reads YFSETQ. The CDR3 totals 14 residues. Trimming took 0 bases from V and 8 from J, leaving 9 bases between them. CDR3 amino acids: CASSLGAGDSPLHF. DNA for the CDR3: TGCGCCAGCAGCTTGGGGGCCGGGGATTCACCCCTCCACTTT.

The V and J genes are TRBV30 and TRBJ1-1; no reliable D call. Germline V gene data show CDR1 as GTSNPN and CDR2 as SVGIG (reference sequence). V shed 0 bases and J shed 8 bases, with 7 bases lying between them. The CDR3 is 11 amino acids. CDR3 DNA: TGTGCCTGGAGTGTGGGCAGAGAAGCTTTCTTT. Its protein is CAWSVGREAFF.

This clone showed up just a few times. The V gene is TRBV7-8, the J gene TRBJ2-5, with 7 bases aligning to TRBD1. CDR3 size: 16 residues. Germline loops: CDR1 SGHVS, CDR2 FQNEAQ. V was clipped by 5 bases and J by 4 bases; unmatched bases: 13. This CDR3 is CASSPPGQNWGETQYF. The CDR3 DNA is TGTGCCAGCAGCCCCCCGGGACAGAACTGGGGAGAGACCCAGTACTTC.

CDR3 sequence: CASRAKWGLSNQPQHF. The DNA for the CDR3 is TGTGCCAGCAGGGCGAAATGGGGACTTAGCAATCAGCCCCAGCATTTT. V gene TRBV27 combines with J gene TRBJ1-5, with a tentative D call TRBD1 (5 bases). Germline V gene lookup returns CDR1 MNHEY and CDR2 SMNVEV (reference sequence). The CDR3 contains 16 residues. V shed 6 bases and J shed 0 bases, with 15 bases lying between them.

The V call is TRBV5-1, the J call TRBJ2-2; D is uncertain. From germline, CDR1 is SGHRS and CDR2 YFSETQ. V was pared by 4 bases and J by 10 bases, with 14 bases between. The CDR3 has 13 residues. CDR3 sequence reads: CASSPTTRVELFF. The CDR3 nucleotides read TGCGCCAGCAGCCCGACGACAAGAGTGGAGCTGTTTTTT. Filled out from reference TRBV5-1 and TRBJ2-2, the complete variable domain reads KAGVTQTPRYLIKTRGQQVTLSCSPISGHRSVSWYQQTPGQGLQFLFEYFSETQRNKGNFPGRFSGRQFSNSRSEMNVSTLELGDSALYLCASSPTTRVELFFGEGSRLTVL.

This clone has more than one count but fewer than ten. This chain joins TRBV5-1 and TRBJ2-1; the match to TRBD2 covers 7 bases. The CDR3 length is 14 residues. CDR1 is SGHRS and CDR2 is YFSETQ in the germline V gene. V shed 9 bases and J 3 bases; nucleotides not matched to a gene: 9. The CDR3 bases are TGCGCCACCTCCAGGGACTACAGCTACAATGAGCAGTTCTTC. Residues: CATSRDYSYNEQFF.

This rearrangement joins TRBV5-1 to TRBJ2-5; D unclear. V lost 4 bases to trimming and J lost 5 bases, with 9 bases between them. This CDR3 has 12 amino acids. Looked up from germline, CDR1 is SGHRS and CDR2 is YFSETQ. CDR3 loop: CASSLNTETQYF. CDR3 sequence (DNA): TGCGCCAGCAGCCTGAACACGGAGACCCAGTACTTC. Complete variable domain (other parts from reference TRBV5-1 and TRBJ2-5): KAGVTQTPRYLIKTRGQQVTLSCSPISGHRSVSWYQQTPGQGLQFLFEYFSETQRNKGNFPGRFSGRQFSNSRSEMNVSTLELGDSALYLCASSLNTETQYFGPGTRLLVL.

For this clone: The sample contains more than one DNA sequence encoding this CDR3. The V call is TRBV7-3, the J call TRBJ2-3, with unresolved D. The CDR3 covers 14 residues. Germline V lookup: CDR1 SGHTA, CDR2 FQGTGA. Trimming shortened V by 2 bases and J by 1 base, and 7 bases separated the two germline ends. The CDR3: CASSLGRGTDTQYF. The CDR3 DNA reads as TGTGCCAGCAGCTTAGGTCGGGGCACAGATACGCAGTATTTT.